This is a list of T cell receptor beta chains from one sample in a study of blood T cell repertoires in COVID-19. Sequenced by immunoSEQ multiplex PCR; TCRdb stores in-frame clones only, minus some. The sample has some 520,000 clones; approximately 89% are singletons. The sample comprised peripheral blood. These receptors all come from a man aged 18 to 29 with COVID-19, enrolled during active disease. Both conserved end residues are part of each CDR3. The D gene is left open where the match is weak. Clone size is not always given. Where it is, it says once, few, many or a class for expanded clones.

v_gene: TRBV21-1
j_gene: TRBJ1-3
d_gene: .
abundance: .
CDR3nt: TGTGCCAGCAGCAAAGCGGGGGGTCCCTCTGGAAACACCATATATTTT
CDR3aa: CASSKAGGPSGNTIYF

v_gene: TRBV7-2
j_gene: TRBJ2-3
d_gene: .
abundance: .
CDR3nt: TGTGCCAGCAGCGGAGCAGGGGTCGATACGCAGTATTTT
CDR3aa: CASSGAGVDTQYF

v_gene: TRBV6-4
j_gene: TRBJ2-2
d_gene: .
abundance: once
CDR3nt: TGTGCCAGCAGTCCTAGCGCGAACACCGGGGAGCTGTTTTTT
CDR3aa: CASSPSANTGELFF

v_gene: TRBV13
j_gene: TRBJ2-5
d_gene: TRBD2
abundance: .
CDR3nt: TGTGCCAGCAGCCGAGGACTAGCGGAAGAGACCCAGTACTTC
CDR3aa: CASSRGLAEETQYF

v_gene: TRBV24-1
j_gene: TRBJ1-2
d_gene: TRBD1
abundance: .
CDR3nt: TGTGCCACCTCTCAGGGGGCGATTGGCTACACCTTC
CDR3aa: CATSQGAIGYTF

v_gene: TRBV3-1/TRBV3-2
j_gene: TRBJ2-1
d_gene: TRBD2
abundance: .
CDR3nt: TGTGCCAGCAGCCAAGGAACCACTAGCGGGGGACTATACAATGAGCAGTTCTTC
CDR3aa: CASSQGTTSGGLYNEQFF

v_gene: TRBV5-5
j_gene: TRBJ2-3
d_gene: .
abundance: .
CDR3nt: TGTGCCAGCAGCGCCTCGGGCAGGGTAGGGACAGATACGCAGTATTTT
CDR3aa: CASSASGRVGTDTQYF

v_gene: TRBV18
j_gene: TRBJ2-7
d_gene: .
abundance: .
CDR3nt: TGTGCCAGCTCCCAATCAGGGCCACCCTACGAGCAGTACTTC
CDR3aa: CASSQSGPPYEQYF

v_gene: TRBV4-1
j_gene: TRBJ1-6
d_gene: .
abundance: .
CDR3nt: TGCGCCAGCAGCCAGGAGGACGGAGAGAATTCACCCCTCCACTTT
CDR3aa: CASSQEDGENSPLHF

v_gene: TRBV5-1
j_gene: TRBJ2-3
d_gene: TRBD2
abundance: .
CDR3nt: TGCGCCAGCAGCTTCACGGGACTAGCGGGAGGGCGTATAGATACGCAGTATTTT
CDR3aa: CASSFTGLAGGRIDTQYF